Sequencing of this T cell receptor beta chain was carried out in a study of blood T cells in healthy people across ages (dated by TCRdb to between 2014 and 2017). A note on the overall study: In model experiments, roughly one uniquely barcoded TCR beta cDNA molecule per two T cells was captured by template switching. Using deep sequencing normalized with unique cDNA molecular identifiers, the study measured how TCR beta repertoire diversity changes with age. Four age groups were formed from the donors: young (average approximately 15 years), middle-aged (approximately 41), aged (approximately 60) and long-lived (82). To avoid experimental bias, donors of different ages were spread randomly across the sequencing lanes. The study analyzed two additional independent replicas of 1 million unique cDNA reads from the same blood draw for two donors, one aged 18 to 30 and one aged 80 or older. What the research found in general, with its limitations: Total diversity estimates from one million sequenced T cells were considered lower bounds and underestimates. Because profiling used bulk unsorted PBMCs, naive and antigen-experienced compartments could not be compared conclusively. A strong correlation was found between observed TCR beta diversity and the percentage of naive T cells measured by flow cytometry. Observed TCR beta diversity per million T cells fell roughly linearly with age, and a significant reduction was already apparent by age about 36. The long-lived group showed more naive CD4+ T cells, fewer expanded clones and increased TCR diversity than the aged group, suggesting age selection. Because donor CMV infection status was unknown, age-related changes in expanded clonotypes were potentially confounded.

CDR1 and CDR2 (MDHEN, SYDVKM) derive from the germline V gene. Its CDR3 holds 16 amino acids, cysteine through phenylalanine. Only the CDR3 part of the read is kept: 48 bases, read in frame from the first base. V sheds 2 bases and J sheds 3 bases, leaving 15 bases between their ends. This clonotype was seen only a few times. Its antigen has not been determined. No per-base quality is available; no much larger clone lies one base away. Donors were roughly 40 systemically healthy Caucasian individuals from Russia aged about 6 to 100 years. Each donor gave approximately 10 milliliters of peripheral blood, collected into EDTA-treated Vacutainer tubes. PBMCs were isolated by Ficoll-Paque density-gradient centrifugation, with at least 6 million obtained per sample. Trizol reagent was used to extract total RNA from PBMCs, with at least 5.5 micrograms per sample. For every donor, flow cytometry on a PBMC aliquot measured the percentage of naive CD45RAhigh/CD27high T cells.

To prepare the library, 5' RACE was applied. The instrument was an Illumina HiSeq 2500. A second PCR of about 6 to 12 cycles was run with a J-beta primer mix and a sample-barcoded 5' primer. Each TCR beta cDNA molecule received a unique molecular identifier from a template-switch 5' adaptor carrying 12 random nucleotides. At least 3 million CDR3-containing paired-end reads were obtained from each sample. The Mint cDNA synthesis kit, primed by a TRBC-specific oligonucleotide, was used to synthesize first-strand cDNA from all RNA. After uracil-DNA glycosylase treatment, a first 18-cycle PCR used universal primers M1SS and BC2_uni_R on all cDNA. As for the original processing: Normalization of each sample was performed by random selection of 1 million high-quality reads, each carrying a distinct molecular identifier. Instead of being binned into consensus sequences, reads with shared molecular identifiers were discarded. MiTCR, with a Q25 quality threshold and the strictest error-elimination algorithm, was used for CDR3 identification, clonotype clustering and error correction. Lower-bound total TCR beta diversity was estimated with a nonparametric unseen species model using Euler transformation. TCRdb ran its own pipeline on the public reads, namely fastp trimming at Q25 and MiXCR clone calling, and kept in-frame beta chains. CDR3 protein duplicates are merged, each entry listing the most common genes and DNA. The V and J calls shown here were made by TCRdb, not taken from the authors' results. Counted in this sample were about 1.5 million distinct CDR3 sequences; 42% of them appeared once. The ten largest clonotypes hold approximately 4.1% of the sample.

The chain is encoded by TRBV28 joined to TRBJ2-3; the D gene is perhaps TRBD1, on 6 matching bases. This receptor was taken from a woman aged 18-35 years in good health. The specimen sequenced was blood. CDR3 protein: CASSLGKAGATDTQYF. The nucleotide sequence reads TGTGCCAGCAGTTTAGGGAAGGCAGGGGCTACAGATACGCAGTATTTT. The CDR3, completed at both ends by the reference TRBV28 and TRBJ2-3 genes, gives the full variable domain DVKVTQSSRYLVKRTGEKVFLECVQDMDHENMFWYRQDPGLGLRLIYFSYDVKMKEKGDIPEGYSVSREKKERFSLILESASTNQTSMYLCASSLGKAGATDTQYFGPGTRLTVL.